The sequence of this TCR beta chain was determined in a study of blood T cells in healthy people across ages. General study results and limits: A roughly linear age-dependent decrease characterized TCR beta diversity per million T cells. Naive CD4+ cell counts and diversity both ran higher in long-lived than in aged donors.

CDR3 length equals 16 residues. Germline loops: CDR1 MDHEN, CDR2 SYDVKM. Comment on this clonotype: Its antigen is not identified. Compared with germline, one end of the junction differs, possibly owing to a read error.

PCR was performed a second time for about 7 to 11 cycles using a sample-barcoded 5' primer and a J-beta primer mix. Researchers report that each sample yielded at least 3 million CDR3-containing paired-end reads. MiXCR, run by TCRdb on the 5' RACE reads, gives a single entry per CDR3 protein. The table records over 500,000 distinct CDR3 sequences, 52% of them present only once. This clonotype was sampled from a woman older than 75 in good health. The V and J genes are TRBV28 and TRBJ1-2, with D tentatively TRBD1 (6 bases). The sequencing input was blood. This chain's CDR3 is CASSLPTPGTSHGCTF. Written as DNA, the CDR3 is TGTGCCAGCAGTTTACCTACCCCCGGGACATCCCATGGCTGCACCTTC.